The 2 T cell receptor beta chains reported below all come from one sample, sequenced in a study of T cells of healthy individuals. TCRdb re-analysed the 5' RACE reads in MiXCR, keeping a single row per CDR3 protein. This sample has approximately 52,000 distinct CDR3 sequences, with roughly 15% found just once. Receptors were obtained from a human donor in good health.

V and J are TRBV4-3 and TRBJ1-1; maybe TRBD1 (6 bases). V lost 0 bases and J lost 3, with 11 bases in between. Germline-derived CDR1 and CDR2 are LGHNA and YSLEER. The length of the CDR3 is 15 residues. In DNA, the CDR3 is TGCGCCAGCAGCCAAGACTGGGCAGGGGACACTGAAGCTTTCTTT. Protein: CASSQDWAGDTEAFF.

The sample holds a few counts of this clonotype. The V gene is TRBV5-1, the J gene TRBJ2-7; 9 bases match TRBD1. Germline CDR1 reads SGHRS; CDR2 reads YFSETQ. The CDR3 contains 15 residues. The ends lost 4 bases at V and 2 bases at J; junction bases unmatched: 7. The CDR3 DNA follows: TGCGCCAGCAGCCCGACAGGGGGTGTAACCTACGAGCAGTACTTC. Translation: CASSPTGGVTYEQYF. Full variable domain (outside the CDR3, taken from reference TRBV5-1 and TRBJ2-7): KAGVTQTPRYLIKTRGQQVTLSCSPISGHRSVSWYQQTPGQGLQFLFEYFSETQRNKGNFPGRFSGRQFSNSRSEMNVSTLELGDSALYLCASSPTGGVTYEQYFGPGTRLTVT.